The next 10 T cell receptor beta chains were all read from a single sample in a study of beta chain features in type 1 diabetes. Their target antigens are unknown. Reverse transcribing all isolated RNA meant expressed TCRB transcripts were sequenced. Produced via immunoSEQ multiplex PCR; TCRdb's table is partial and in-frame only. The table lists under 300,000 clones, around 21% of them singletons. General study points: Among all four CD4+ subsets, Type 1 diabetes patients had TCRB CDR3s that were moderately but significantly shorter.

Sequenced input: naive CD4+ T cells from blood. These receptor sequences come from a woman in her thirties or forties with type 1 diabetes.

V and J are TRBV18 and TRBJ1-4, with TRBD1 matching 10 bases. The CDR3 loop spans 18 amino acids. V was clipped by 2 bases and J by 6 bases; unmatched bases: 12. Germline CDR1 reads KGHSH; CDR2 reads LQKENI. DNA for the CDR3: TGTGCCAGCTCACCAAGATACCCGGGACAGGGGACGGATGAAAAACTGTTTTTT. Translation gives CASSPRYPGQGTDEKLFF.

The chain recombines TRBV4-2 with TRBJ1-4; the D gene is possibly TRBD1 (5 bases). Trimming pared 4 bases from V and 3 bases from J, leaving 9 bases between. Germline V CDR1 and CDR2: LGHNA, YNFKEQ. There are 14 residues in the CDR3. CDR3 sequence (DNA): TGTGCCAGCAGCCTTCGACAGTCTAATGAAAAACTGTTTTTT. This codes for CASSLRQSNEKLFF.

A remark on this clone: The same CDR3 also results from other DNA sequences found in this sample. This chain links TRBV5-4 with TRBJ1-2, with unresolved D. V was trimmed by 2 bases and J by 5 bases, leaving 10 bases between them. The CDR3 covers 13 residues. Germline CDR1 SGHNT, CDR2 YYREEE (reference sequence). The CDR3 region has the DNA TGTGCCAGCAGCTTAGACGGGAGTTATGGCTACACCTTC. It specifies CASSLDGSYGYTF.

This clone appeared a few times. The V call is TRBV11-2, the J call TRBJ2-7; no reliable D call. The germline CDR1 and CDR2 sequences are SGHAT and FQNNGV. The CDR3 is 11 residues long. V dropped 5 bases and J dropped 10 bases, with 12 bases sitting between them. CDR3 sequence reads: CASSAQALQYF. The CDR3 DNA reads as TGTGCCAGCAGCGCTCAGGCGCTACAGTACTTC.

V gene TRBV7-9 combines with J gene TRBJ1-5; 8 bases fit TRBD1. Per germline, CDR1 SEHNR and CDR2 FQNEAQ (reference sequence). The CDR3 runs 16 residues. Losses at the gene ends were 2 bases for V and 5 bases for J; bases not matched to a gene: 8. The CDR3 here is CASSLRQGSKDQPQHF. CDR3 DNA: TGTGCCAGCAGCTTAAGACAGGGGAGTAAAGATCAGCCCCAGCATTTT. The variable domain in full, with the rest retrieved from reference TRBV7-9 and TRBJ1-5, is DTGVSQNPRHKITKRGQNVTFRCDPISEHNRLYWYRQTLGQGPEFLTYFQNEAQLEKSRLLSDRFSAERPKGSFSTLEIQRTEQGDSAMYLCASSLRQGSKDQPQHFGDGTRLSIL.

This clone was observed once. CDR3 nucleotide sequence: TGCGCCAGCAGCCAAGGGGGACAGGTGGAGACCCAGTACTTC. It specifies CASSQGGQVETQYF. This chain uses TRBV4-3 with TRBJ2-5; the match to TRBD1 covers 8 bases. Germline V gene lookup returns CDR1 LGHNA and CDR2 YSLEER. CDR3 length: 14 residues. V dropped 1 base and J dropped 5; count of bases not matched to a gene: 3.

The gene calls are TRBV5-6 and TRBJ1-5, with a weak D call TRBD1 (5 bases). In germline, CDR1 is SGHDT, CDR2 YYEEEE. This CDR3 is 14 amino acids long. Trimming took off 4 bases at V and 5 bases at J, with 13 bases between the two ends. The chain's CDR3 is CASSLDRVHQPQHF. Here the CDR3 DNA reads TGTGCCAGCAGCCTTGACAGAGTTCATCAGCCCCAGCATTTT.

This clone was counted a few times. DNA for the CDR3: TGTGCCAGCAGCCGTCGAGCGCGGAGGGAAGAGACCCAGTACTTC. Amino acids: CASSRRARREETQYF. The genes are TRBV7-6 and TRBJ2-5, with D perhaps matching TRBD2 (6 bases). Looked up from germline, CDR1 is SGHVS and CDR2 is FNYEAQ. The CDR3 covers 15 residues. Trimming removed 5 bases at V and 3 bases at J, with 16 bases between.

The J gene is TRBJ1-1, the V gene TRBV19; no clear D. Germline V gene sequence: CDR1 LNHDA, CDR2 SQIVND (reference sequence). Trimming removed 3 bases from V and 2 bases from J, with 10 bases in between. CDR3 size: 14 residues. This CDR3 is CASSIGGSNTEAFF. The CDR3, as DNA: TGTGCCAGTAGTATTGGAGGATCCAACACTGAAGCTTTCTTT.

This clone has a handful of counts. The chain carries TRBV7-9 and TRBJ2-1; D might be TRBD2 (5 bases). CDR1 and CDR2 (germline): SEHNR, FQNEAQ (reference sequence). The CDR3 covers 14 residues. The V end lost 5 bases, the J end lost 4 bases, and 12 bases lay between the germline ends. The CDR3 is CASSPEAIYNEQFF. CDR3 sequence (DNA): TGTGCCAGCAGCCCGGAGGCTATTTACAATGAGCAGTTCTTC.